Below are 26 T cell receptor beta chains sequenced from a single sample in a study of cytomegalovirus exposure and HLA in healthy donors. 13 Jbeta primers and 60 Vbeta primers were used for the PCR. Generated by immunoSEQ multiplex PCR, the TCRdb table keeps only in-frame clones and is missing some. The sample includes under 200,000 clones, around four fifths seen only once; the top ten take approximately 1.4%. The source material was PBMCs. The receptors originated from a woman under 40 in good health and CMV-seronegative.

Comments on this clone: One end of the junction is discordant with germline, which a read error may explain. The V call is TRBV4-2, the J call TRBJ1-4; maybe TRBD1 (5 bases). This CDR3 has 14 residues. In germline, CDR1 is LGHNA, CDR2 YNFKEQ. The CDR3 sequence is CASSQDGTKEKLFF. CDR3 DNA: TGTGCCAGCAGCCAAGATGGGACTAAGGAAAAACTGTTTTTT.

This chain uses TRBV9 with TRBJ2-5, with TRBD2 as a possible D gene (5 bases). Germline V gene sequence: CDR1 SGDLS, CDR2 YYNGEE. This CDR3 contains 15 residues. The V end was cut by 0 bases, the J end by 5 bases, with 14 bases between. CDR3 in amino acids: CASSVGGSYGETQYF. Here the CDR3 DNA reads TGTGCCAGCAGCGTAGGAGGGTCCTACGGGGAGACCCAGTACTTC.

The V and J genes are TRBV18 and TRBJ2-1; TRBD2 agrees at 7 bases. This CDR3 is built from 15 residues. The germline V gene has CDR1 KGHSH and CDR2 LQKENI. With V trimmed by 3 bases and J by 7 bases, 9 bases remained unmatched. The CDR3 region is CASSPPPGGGNEQFF. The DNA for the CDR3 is TGTGCCAGCTCACCGCCGCCAGGCGGGGGAAATGAGCAGTTCTTC.

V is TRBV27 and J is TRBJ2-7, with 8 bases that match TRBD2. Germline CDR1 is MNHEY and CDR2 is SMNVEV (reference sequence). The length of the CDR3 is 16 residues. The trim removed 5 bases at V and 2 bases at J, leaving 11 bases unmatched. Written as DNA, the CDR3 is TGTGCCAGCAGTCGACGGGTGGGCGGGGGGACCTACGAGCAGTACTTC. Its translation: CASSRRVGGGTYEQYF.

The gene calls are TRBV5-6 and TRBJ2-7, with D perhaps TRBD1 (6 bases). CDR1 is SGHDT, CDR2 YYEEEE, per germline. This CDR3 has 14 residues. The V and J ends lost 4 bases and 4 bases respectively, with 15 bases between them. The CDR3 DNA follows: TGTGCCAGCAGCCCAGGGGAAAATTGGTACGAGCAGTACTTC. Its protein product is CASSPGENWYEQYF.

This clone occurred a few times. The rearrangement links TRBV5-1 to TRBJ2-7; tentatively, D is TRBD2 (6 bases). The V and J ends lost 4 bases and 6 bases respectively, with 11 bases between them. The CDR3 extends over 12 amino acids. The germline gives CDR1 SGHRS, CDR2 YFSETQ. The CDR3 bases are TGCGCCAGCAGCGCGCCGGGACTCGAGCAGTACTTC. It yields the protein CASSAPGLEQYF.

Here the CDR3 DNA reads TGTGCCAGCGTCGGCGGGGGGCGGAGGGGCAATGAGCAGTTCTTC. Its protein product is CASVGGGRRGNEQFF. The V gene is TRBV2, the J gene TRBJ2-1, with 8 nucleotides matching TRBD2. The CDR3 runs 15 residues. V lost 8 bases, J lost 6 bases, and 12 bases stayed unmatched. Per germline, CDR1 SNHLY and CDR2 FYNNEI.

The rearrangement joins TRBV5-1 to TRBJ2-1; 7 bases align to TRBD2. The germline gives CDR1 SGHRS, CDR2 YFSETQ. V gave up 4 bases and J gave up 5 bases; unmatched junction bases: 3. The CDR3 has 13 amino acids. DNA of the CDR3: TGCGCCAGCAGCCCTAGCGGTAACAATGAGCAGTTCTTC. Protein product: CASSPSGNNEQFF.

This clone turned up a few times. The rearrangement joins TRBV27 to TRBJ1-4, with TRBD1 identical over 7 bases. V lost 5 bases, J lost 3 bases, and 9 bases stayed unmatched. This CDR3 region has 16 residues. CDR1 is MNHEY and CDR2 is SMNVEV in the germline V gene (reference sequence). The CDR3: CASSPTGATANEKLFF. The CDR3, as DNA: TGTGCCAGCAGTCCAACAGGGGCGACGGCTAATGAAAAACTGTTTTTT. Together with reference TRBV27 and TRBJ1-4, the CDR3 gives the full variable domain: EAQVTQNPRYLITVTGKKLTVTCSQNMNHEYMSWYRQDPGLGLRQIYYSMNVEVTDKGDVPEGYKVSRKEKRNFPLILESPSPNQTSLYFCASSPTGATANEKLFFGSGTQLSVL.

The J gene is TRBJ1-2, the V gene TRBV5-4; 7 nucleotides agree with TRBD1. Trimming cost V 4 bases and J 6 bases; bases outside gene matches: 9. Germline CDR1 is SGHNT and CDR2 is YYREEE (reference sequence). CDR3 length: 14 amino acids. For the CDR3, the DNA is TGTGCCAGCAGCCCAAGGACAGGAAGAAATGGCTACACCTTC. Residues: CASSPRTGRNGYTF.

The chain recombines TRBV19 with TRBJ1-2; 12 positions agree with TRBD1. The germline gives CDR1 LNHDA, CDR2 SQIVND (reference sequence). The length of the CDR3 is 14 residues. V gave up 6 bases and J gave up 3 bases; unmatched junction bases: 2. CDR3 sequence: CASRGTGGDYGYTF. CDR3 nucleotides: TGTGCCAGTAGAGGGACAGGGGGCGACTATGGCTACACCTTC.

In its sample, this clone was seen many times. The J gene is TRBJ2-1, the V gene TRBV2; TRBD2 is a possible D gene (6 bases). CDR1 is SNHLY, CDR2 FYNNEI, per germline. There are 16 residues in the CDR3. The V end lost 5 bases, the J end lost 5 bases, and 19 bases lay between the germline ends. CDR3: CASSQSPGRENNEQFF. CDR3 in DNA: TGTGCCAGCAGTCAATCACCGGGACGGGAGAACAATGAGCAGTTCTTC. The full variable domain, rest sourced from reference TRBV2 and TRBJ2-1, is EPEVTQTPSHQVTQMGQEVILRCVPISNHLYFYWYRQILGQKVEFLVSFYNNEISEKSEIFDDQFSVERPDGSNFTLKIRSTKLEDSAMYFCASSQSPGRENNEQFFGPGTRLTVL.

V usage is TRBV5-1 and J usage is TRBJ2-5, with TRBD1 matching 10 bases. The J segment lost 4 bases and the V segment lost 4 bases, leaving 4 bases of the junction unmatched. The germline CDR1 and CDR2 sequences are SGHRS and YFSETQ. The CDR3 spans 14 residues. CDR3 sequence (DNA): TGCGCCAGCAGCCTCGGGACAGGGGCAGAGACCCAGTACTTC. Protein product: CASSLGTGAETQYF.

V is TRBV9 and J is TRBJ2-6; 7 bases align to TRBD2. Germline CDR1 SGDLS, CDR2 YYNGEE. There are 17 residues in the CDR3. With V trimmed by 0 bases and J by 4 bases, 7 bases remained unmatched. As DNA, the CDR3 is TGTGCCAGCAGCGTAGAGGTGGGGGGGATAGGGGCCAACGTCCTGACTTTC. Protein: CASSVEVGGIGANVLTF.

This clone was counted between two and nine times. CDR3: CATSVDRSSNQPQHF. The CDR3 region has the DNA TGTGCCACCAGCGTCGACAGGAGTAGCAATCAGCCCCAGCATTTT. J is TRBJ1-5 and V is TRBV15, with a weak D call TRBD1 (6 bases). Germline-derived CDR1 and CDR2 are LNHNV and YYDKDF (reference sequence). With 5 bases removed from V and 0 bases from J, the gap between germline ends came to 11 bases. CDR3 length: 15 amino acids. The whole variable domain, filled in from reference TRBV15 and TRBJ1-5, reads DAMVIQNPRYQVTQFGKPVTLSCSQTLNHNVMYWYQQKSSQAPKLLFHYYDKDFNNEADTPDNFQSRRPNTSFCFLDIRSPGLGDTAMYLCATSVDRSSNQPQHFGDGTRLSIL.

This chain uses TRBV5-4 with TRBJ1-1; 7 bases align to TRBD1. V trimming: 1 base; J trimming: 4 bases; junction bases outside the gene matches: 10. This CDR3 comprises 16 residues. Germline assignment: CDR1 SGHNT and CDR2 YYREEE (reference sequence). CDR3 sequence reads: CASSLYSYRGGTEAFF. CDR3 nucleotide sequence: TGTGCCAGCAGCTTGTATTCCTACAGGGGCGGCACTGAAGCTTTCTTT. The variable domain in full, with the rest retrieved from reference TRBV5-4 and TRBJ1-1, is ETGVTQSPTHLIKTRGQQVTLRCSSQSGHNTVSWYQQALGQGPQFIFQYYREEENGRGNFPPRFSGLQFPNYSSELNVNALELDDSALYLCASSLYSYRGGTEAFFGQGTRLTVV.

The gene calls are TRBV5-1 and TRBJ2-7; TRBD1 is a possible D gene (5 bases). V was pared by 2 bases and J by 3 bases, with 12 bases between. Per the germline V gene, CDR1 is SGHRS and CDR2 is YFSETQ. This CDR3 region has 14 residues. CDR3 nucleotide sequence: TGCGCCAGCAGCTTCGGCGACAGCAACTACGAGCAGTACTTC. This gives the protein CASSFGDSNYEQYF.

CDR3 sequence (DNA): TGTGCCAGCTCGTTCTACGGGGGAGAGACCCAGTACTTC. Amino acid sequence: CASSFYGGETQYF. J is TRBJ2-5 and V is TRBV27, with D perhaps TRBD2 (6 bases). V was cut by 8 bases and J by 4 bases, with 14 bases left in between. The CDR3 runs 13 residues. The germline gives CDR1 MNHEY, CDR2 SMNVEV (reference sequence).

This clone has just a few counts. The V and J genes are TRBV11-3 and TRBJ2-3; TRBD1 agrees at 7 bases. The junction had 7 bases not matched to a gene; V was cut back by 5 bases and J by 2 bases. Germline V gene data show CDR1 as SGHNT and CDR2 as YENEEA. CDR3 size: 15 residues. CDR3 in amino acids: CASSTRDSTTDTQYF. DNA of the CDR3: TGTGCCAGCAGCACCCGGGACAGTACCACAGATACGCAGTATTTT.

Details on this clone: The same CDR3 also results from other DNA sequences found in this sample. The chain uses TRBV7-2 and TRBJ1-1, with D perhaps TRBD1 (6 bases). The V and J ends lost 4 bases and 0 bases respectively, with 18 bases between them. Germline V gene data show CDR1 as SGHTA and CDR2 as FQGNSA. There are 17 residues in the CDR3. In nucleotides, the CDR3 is TGTGCCAGCAGCTCAGGGGAGGGGACATACATGAACACTGAAGCTTTCTTT. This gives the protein CASSSGEGTYMNTEAFF. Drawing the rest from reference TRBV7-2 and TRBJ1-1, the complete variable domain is GAGVSQSPSNKVTEKGKDVELRCDPISGHTALYWYRQSLGQGLEFLIYFQGNSAPDKSGLPSDRFSAERTGGSVSTLTIQRTQQEDSAVYLCASSSGEGTYMNTEAFFGQGTRLTVV.

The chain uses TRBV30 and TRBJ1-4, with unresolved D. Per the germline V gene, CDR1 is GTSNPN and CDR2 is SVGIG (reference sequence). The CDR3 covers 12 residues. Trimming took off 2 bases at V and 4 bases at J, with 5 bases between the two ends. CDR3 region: CAWSWLNEKLFF. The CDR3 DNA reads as TGTGCCTGGAGTTGGCTTAATGAAAAACTGTTTTTT.

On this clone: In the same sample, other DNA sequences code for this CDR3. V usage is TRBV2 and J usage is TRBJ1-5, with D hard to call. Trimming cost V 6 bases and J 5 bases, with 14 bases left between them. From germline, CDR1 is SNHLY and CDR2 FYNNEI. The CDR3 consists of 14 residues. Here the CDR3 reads CASSLGGSHQPQHF. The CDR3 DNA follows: TGTGCCAGCAGCCTCGGTGGGAGTCATCAGCCCCAGCATTTT.

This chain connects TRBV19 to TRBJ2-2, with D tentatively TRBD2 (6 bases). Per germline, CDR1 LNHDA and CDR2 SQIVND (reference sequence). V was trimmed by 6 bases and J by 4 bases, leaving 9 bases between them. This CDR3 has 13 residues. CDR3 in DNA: TGTGCCAGTAGGGGGGGAGGCACCGGGGAGCTGTTTTTT. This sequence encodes CASRGGGTGELFF.

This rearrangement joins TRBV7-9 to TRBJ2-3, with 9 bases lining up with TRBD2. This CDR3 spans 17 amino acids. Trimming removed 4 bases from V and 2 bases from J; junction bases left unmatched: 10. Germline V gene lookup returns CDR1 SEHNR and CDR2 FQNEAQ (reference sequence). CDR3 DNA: TGTGCCAGCAGCTGGACTCTAGCGGGGCACTCCACAGATACGCAGTATTTT. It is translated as CASSWTLAGHSTDTQYF.

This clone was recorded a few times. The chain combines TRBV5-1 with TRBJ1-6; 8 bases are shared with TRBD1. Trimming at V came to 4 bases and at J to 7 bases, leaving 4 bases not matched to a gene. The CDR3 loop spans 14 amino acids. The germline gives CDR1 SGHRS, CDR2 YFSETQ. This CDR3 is CASSPTGVNSPLHF. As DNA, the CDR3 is TGCGCCAGCAGCCCGACAGGGGTAAATTCACCCCTCCACTTT.

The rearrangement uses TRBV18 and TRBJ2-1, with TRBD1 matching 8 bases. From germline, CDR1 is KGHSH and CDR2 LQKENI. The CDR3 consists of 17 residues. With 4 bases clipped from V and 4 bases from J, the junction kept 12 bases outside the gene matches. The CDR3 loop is CASSLPGTGVFYNEQFF. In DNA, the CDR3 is TGTGCCAGCTCACTTCCCGGGACAGGTGTTTTTTACAATGAGCAGTTCTTC.